This TCR beta chain was captured in a study of cytomegalovirus exposure and HLA in healthy donors. Both 60 Vbeta primers and 13 Jbeta primers went into the PCR. Clones were sequenced by immunoSEQ multiplex PCR, and TCRdb holds only the in-frame ones, with some missing. The sample lists 95,000 to 150,000 clones; 66% were seen once. The CDR3 runs to 13 residues. CDR1 and CDR2 from the germline V gene are SEHNR and FQNEAQ (reference sequence). Trimming shortened V by 8 bases and J by 5 bases, and 15 bases separated the two germline ends. The receptor's source is a man aged 18 to 30 in good health and CMV-seronegative. The gene calls are TRBV7-9 and TRBJ2-5; D is perhaps TRBD2 (5 bases). Sequencing was done on a sample of PBMCs. The CDR3: CASYGDNWETQYF. Here the CDR3 DNA reads TGTGCCAGCTACGGGGATAATTGGGAGACCCAGTACTTC.